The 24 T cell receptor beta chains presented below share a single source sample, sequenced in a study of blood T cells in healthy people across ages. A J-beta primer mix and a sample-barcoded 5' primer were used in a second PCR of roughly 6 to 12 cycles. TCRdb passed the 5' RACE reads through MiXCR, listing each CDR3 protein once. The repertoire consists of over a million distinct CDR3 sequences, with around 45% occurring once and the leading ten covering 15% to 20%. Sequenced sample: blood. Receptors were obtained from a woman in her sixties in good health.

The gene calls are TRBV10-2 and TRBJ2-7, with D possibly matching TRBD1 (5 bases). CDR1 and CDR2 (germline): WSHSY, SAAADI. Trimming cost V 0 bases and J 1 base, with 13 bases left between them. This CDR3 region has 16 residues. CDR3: CASSESWGTKSYEQYF. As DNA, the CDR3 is TGCGCCAGCAGTGAGTCTTGGGGCACCAAGTCCTACGAGCAGTACTTC.

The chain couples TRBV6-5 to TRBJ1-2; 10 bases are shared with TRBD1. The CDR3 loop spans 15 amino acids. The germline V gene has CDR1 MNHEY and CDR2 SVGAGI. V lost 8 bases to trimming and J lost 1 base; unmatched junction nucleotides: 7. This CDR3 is CASRGTGALNYGYTF. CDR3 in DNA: TGTGCCAGCCGCGGGACAGGGGCGCTTAACTATGGCTACACCTTC.

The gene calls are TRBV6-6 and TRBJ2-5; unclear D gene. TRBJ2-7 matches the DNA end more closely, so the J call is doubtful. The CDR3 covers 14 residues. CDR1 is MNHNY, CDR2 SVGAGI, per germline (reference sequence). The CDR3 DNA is TGTGCCAGCAGTTACTCGCCGTCCCAATACGAGCAGTACTTC. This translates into CASSYSPSQYEQYF.

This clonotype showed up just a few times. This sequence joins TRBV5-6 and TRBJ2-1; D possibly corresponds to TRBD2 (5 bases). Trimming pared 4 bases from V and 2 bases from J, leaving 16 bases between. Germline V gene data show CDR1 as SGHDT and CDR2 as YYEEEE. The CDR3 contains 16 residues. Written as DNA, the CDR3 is TGTGCCAGCAGCCCCGCCGGGATCCCTCCCTACAATGAGCAGTTCTTC. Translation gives CASSPAGIPPYNEQFF. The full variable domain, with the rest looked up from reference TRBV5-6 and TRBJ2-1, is DAGVTQSPTHLIKTRGQQVTLRCSPKSGHDTVSWYQQALGQGPQFIFQYYEEEERQRGNFPDRFSGHQFPNYSSELNVNALLLGDSALYLCASSPAGIPPYNEQFFGPGTRLTVL.

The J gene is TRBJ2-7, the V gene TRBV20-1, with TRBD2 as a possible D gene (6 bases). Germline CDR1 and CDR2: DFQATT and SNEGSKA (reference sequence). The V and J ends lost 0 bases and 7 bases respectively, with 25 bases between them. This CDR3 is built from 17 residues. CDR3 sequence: CSARDLERVVLNNEQYF. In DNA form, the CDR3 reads TGCAGTGCTAGAGATTTGGAGCGGGTAGTTTTGAACAATGAGCAGTACTTC.

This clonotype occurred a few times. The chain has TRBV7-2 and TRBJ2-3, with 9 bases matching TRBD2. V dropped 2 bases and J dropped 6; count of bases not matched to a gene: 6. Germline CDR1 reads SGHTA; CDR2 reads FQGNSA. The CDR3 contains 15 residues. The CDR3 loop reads CASSLSLAGWDTQYF. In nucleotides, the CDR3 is TGTGCCAGCAGCTTATCGCTAGCGGGGTGGGATACGCAGTATTTT.

DNA of the CDR3: TGCAGTGCTAGAGATGCGGGGTGGGCTGAAGCTTTCTTT. Translated: CSARDAGWAEAFF. The genes are TRBV20-1 and TRBJ1-1; D is ambiguous. The CDR3 has 13 amino acids. CDR1 DFQATT and CDR2 SNEGSKA come from the germline V gene (reference sequence). Trimming stripped 0 bases from V and 6 bases from J, with 11 bases between.

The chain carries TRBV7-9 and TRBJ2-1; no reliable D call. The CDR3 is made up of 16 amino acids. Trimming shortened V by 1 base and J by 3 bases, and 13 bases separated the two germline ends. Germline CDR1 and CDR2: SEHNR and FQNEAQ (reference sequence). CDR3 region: CASSLVGFGDYNEQFF. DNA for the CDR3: TGTGCCAGCAGCTTAGTAGGCTTCGGCGACTACAATGAGCAGTTCTTC.

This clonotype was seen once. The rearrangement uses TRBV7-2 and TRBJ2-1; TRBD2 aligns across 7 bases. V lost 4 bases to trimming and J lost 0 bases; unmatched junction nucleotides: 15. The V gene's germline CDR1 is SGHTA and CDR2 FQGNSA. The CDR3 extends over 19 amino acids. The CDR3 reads CASSSPVRTSVGSYNEQFF. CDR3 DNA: TGTGCCAGCAGCTCGCCTGTGAGAACTAGCGTGGGCTCCTACAATGAGCAGTTCTTC.

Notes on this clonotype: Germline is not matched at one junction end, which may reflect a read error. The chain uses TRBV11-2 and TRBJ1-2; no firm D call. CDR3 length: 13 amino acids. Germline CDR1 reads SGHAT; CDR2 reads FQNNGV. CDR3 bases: TGCGCCAGCAGCTCAGTAATTTACTATGGCTACACCTTC. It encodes CASSSVIYYGYTF.

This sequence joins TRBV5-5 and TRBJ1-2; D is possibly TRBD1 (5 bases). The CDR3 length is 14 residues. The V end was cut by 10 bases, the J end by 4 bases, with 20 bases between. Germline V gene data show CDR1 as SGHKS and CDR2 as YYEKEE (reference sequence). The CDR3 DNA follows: TGTGCCTCAAGTAGGGGACTTGAGGGCTATGGCTACACCTTC. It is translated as CASSRGLEGYGYTF.

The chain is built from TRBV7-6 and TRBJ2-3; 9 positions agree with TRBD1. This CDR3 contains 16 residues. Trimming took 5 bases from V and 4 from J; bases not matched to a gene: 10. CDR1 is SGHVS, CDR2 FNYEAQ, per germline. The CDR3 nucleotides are TGTGCCAGCAGCCCGCACAGGGGGCTAACTCCAGATACGCAGTATTTT. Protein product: CASSPHRGLTPDTQYF.

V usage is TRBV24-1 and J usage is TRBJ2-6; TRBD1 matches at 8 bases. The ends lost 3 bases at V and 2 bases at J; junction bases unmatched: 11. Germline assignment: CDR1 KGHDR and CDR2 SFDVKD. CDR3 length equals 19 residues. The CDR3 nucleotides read TGTGCCACCAGTGATAGGGACAGGCTCCGAACTACTGGGGCCAACGTCCTGACTTTC. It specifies CATSDRDRLRTTGANVLTF.

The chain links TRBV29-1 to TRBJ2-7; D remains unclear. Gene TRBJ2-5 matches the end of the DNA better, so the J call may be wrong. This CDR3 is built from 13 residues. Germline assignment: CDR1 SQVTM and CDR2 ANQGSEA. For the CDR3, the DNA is TGCAGCGTTGACCTCGATGGGGTGGGGACCCAGTACTTC. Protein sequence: CSVDLDGVGTQYF.

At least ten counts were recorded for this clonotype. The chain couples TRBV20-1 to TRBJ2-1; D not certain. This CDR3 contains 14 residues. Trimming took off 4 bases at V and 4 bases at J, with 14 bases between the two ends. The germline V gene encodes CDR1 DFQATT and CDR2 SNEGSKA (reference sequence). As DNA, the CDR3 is TGCAGTGCTACCCTCTTGGGCGGATACAATGAGCAGTTCTTC. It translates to CSATLLGGYNEQFF.

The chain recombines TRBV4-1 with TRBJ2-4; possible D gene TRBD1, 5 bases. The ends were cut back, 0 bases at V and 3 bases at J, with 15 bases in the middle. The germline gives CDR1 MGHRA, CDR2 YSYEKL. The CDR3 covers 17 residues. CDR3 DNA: TGCGCCAGCAGCCAAGAATATCGGACAACCTACAAAAACATTCAGTACTTC. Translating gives CASSQEYRTTYKNIQYF.

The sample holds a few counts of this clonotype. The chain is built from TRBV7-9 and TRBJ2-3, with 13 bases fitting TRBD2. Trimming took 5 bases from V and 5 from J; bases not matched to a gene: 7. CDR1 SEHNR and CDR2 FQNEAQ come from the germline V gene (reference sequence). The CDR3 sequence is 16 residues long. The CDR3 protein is CASSLGLAGVEDTQYF. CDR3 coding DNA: TGTGCCAGCAGCCTCGGACTAGCGGGAGTAGAAGATACGCAGTATTTT.

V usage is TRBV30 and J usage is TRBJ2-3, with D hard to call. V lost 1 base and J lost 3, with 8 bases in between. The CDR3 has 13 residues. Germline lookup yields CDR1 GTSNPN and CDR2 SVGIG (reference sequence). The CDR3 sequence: CAWSGRGTDTQYF. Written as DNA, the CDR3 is TGTGCCTGGAGTGGCCGAGGAACAGATACGCAGTATTTT.

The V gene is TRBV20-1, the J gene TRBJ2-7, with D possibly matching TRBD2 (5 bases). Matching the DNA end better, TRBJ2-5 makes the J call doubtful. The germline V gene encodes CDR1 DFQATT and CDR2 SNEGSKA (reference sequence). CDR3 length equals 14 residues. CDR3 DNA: TGCAGTGCTAGTCCCTCTAGCAGCCAAGAGACCCAGTACTTC. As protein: CSASPSSSQETQYF.

CDR3 DNA: TGTGCCAGCAGTTATGGGGGGGGCGCCCAAGAGACCCAGTACTTC. Translated, it gives CASSYGGGAQETQYF. The chain is built from TRBV6-5 and TRBJ2-5, with D perhaps matching TRBD2 (7 bases). V shed 3 bases and J shed 1 base, with 12 bases lying between them. CDR3 size: 15 residues. Germline CDR1 reads MNHEY; CDR2 reads SVGAGI.

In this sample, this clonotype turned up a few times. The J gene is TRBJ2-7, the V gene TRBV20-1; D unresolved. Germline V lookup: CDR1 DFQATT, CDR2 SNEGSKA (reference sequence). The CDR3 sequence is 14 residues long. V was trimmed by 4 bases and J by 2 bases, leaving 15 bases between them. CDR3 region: CSATSPSETYEQYF. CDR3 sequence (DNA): TGCAGTGCTACCAGCCCCAGCGAAACCTACGAGCAGTACTTC.

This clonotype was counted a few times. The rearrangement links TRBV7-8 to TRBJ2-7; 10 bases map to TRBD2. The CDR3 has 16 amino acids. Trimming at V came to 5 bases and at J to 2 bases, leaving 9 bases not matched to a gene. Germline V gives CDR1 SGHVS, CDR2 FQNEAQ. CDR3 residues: CASSPSRLAGAYEQYF. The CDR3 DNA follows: TGTGCCAGCAGCCCAAGCAGGCTAGCGGGAGCCTACGAGCAGTACTTC.

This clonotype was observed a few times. The CDR3 loop is CASSDTGEQYF. DNA for the CDR3: TGTGCCAGCAGCGATACTGGCGAGCAGTACTTC. The rearrangement uses TRBV5-5 and TRBJ2-5; no clear D gene. The tail of the sequence fits TRBJ2-7 better, so the J call may be wrong. Germline V gene lookup returns CDR1 SGHKS and CDR2 YYEKEE (reference sequence). The CDR3 has 11 residues.

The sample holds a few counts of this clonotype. Here the CDR3 reads CASSLPGHPPGANVLTF. CDR3 sequence (DNA): TGTGCCAGCAGCCTTCCGGGACACCCTCCGGGGGCCAACGTCCTGACTTTC. This sequence joins TRBV3-1 and TRBJ2-6; possibly TRBD1 for D (6 bases). Germline values: CDR1 LGHDT, CDR2 YNNKEL (reference sequence). Trimming stripped 4 bases from V and 4 bases from J, with 17 bases between. This CDR3 has 17 residues. The full variable domain, in which reference TRBV3-1 and TRBJ2-6 provide the parts outside the CDR3, is DTAVSQTPKYLVTQMGNDKSIKCEQNLGHDTMYWYKQDSKKFLKIMFSYNNKELIINETVPNRFSPKSPDKAHLNLHINSLELGDSAVYFCASSLPGHPPGANVLTFGAGSRLTVL.